This T cell receptor beta chain was sequenced in a study of T-cell reconstitution after alpha-beta-depleted transplantation in children. Overall study results and limits: Newly produced T cells mostly provided counts and TCRbeta diversity after one year, as hyperexpanded clones declined. Several hundred expanded graft clones reportedly gave rise to the alpha-beta T cells present about two months after transplant.

The library targeted TCRbeta and was prepared with unique molecular identifiers. TCRdb reanalysed the PCR reads using MiXCR and keeps one entry per CDR3 protein. The table includes approximately 1,000,000 distinct CDR3 sequences, around 30% detected once. J gave up 4 bases and V 6 bases, and 4 bases lay outside the gene matches. This CDR3 region has 14 residues. CDR1 is MDHEN and CDR2 is SYDVKM in the germline V gene. In the case of this clonotype: The antigen is unknown.

The TCR sequence derives from a boy in the first two years of life who had a stem cell transplant for SCID, so the T cells may come from the graft donor. The input for sequencing was PBMCs, mostly from graft donor cells, taken 360 days after TCRalphabeta/CD19-depleted stem cell transplant. This chain uses TRBV28 with TRBJ2-3; 10 positions agree with TRBD2. The CDR3 DNA is TGTGCCAGCAGAGCGGGGGGGCCTTCAGATACGCAGTATTTT. It specifies CASRAGGPSDTQYF.